The clone carrying this TCR beta chain was detected only a few times. Its antigen is undetermined. These data are taken from a study of beta chain features in type 1 diabetes. Notes on the study in general: TCRB CDR3s were moderately but significantly shorter in Type 1 diabetes patients in all four CD4+ subsets.

The germline V gene has CDR1 LGHNA and CDR2 YNFKEQ. The CDR3 length is 18 residues. V was pared by 0 bases and J by 7 bases, with 16 bases of the junction left unmatched. Investigators reverse transcribed all isolated RNA, so they sequenced expressed TCRB transcripts. Assay: immunoSEQ multiplex PCR; the TCRdb copy retains only in-frame clones and omits some. The table shows 100,000 to 150,000 clones, with 17% occurring only once. Sequencing was carried out using central memory CD4+ T cells from blood. V and J are TRBV4-2 and TRBJ2-5; 8 nucleotides agree with TRBD2. This receptor was taken from a man aged 18 to 30 with type 1 diabetes. The DNA for the CDR3 is TGTGCCAGCAGCCAAGATACCCTCCTAACTAGCGGAAGGGGGACCCAGTACTTC. Its translation is CASSQDTLLTSGRGTQYF.